The 10 T cell receptor beta chains presented below share a single source sample, sequenced in a study of T cell responses to AZD1222 COVID-19 vaccine (TCRdb year 2021). Explained via the paper, the time point label denotes: about 28 days (+/-7) after the second vaccine dose. Library preparation used the immunoSEQ multiplex PCR assay. TCRdb provides this immuneACCESS table in a form limited to in-frame rearrangements. Some clones are lacking; in checked studies, under half of them reflect an unresolved V gene, and why the rest are absent is not known. The sample contains fewer than 150,000 clones, 80% to 90% of them found a single time. Of the sample, 7.1% is held by the ten largest clones. The specimen was peripheral blood, collected 28 days after the second AZD1222 dose. These receptors were collected from an adult who received the AZD1222 COVID-19 vaccine.

This clone has only a few counts. This chain connects TRBV11-3 to TRBJ2-2; TRBD2 matches 8 bases. This CDR3 comprises 18 residues. The V gene's germline CDR1 is SGHNT and CDR2 YENEEA. J gave up 4 bases and V 5 bases, and 15 bases lay outside the gene matches. This CDR3 is CASSPDSSLAGITGELFF. The CDR3 nucleotides are TGTGCCAGCAGCCCAGATTCGAGTTTAGCGGGAATCACCGGGGAGCTGTTTTTT.

The chain has TRBV11-2 and TRBJ1-5, with 10 nucleotides matching TRBD1. Per germline, CDR1 SGHAT and CDR2 FQNNGV. There are 18 residues in the CDR3. The V and J ends lost 2 bases and 1 base, in that order; junction bases with no gene match: 8. The CDR3 bases are TGTGCCAGCAGCTTAAGGACAGGGGGAAGGAGGAGCAATCAGCCCCAGCATTTT. Translating it yields CASSLRTGGRRSNQPQHF.

The chain combines TRBV27 with TRBJ1-2; D may be TRBD1 (5 bases). The CDR3 spans 12 residues. Deletions cut 3 bases from V and 8 bases from J, with 10 bases between. Germline loops: CDR1 MNHEY, CDR2 SMNVEV (reference sequence). The CDR3 loop reads CASSFRGGGYTF. The DNA for the CDR3 is TGTGCCAGCAGTTTTAGGGGAGGGGGCTACACCTTC.

The chain recombines TRBV5-1 with TRBJ2-7, with D perhaps TRBD1 or TRBD2 (6 bases each). CDR1 is SGHRS, CDR2 YFSETQ, per germline. Trimming left V 0 bases short and J 3 bases short, with 16 bases between. The CDR3 runs to 16 residues. DNA for the CDR3: TGCGCCAGCAGCTTGGAGGTGGGGGGCGGAGTCTACGAGCAGTACTTC. It encodes CASSLEVGGGVYEQYF.

This clone appeared a single time. V usage is TRBV4-1 and J usage is TRBJ2-7; D gene ambiguous. Germline V lookup: CDR1 MGHRA, CDR2 YSYEKL. The CDR3 runs 14 residues. V lost 4 bases, J lost 5 bases, and 15 bases lay in between. The CDR3 loop reads CASSPRQVSHEQYF. The CDR3 DNA sequence: TGCGCCAGCAGCCCTCGGCAGGTTTCCCACGAGCAGTACTTC.

V gene TRBV4-2 combines with J gene TRBJ2-5; weak D call: TRBD2 (5 bases). The germline CDR1 and CDR2 sequences are LGHNA and YNFKEQ. The CDR3 totals 13 residues. Trimming pared 1 base from V and 8 bases from J, leaving 11 bases between. CDR3 residues: CASSQAVGGTQYF. The DNA for the CDR3 is TGTGCCAGCAGCCAAGCGGTAGGAGGCACCCAGTACTTC.

The chain combines TRBV4-1 with TRBJ2-1; 7 bases are shared with TRBD1. The CDR3 sequence is 17 residues long. V gave up 1 base and J gave up 6 bases; unmatched junction bases: 12. Looked up from germline, CDR1 is MGHRA and CDR2 is YSYEKL. The CDR3 coding sequence is TGCGCCAGCAGCCAAGGGCGACAGGGACCCACGGGCAATGAGCAGTTCTTC. Amino acid sequence: CASSQGRQGPTGNEQFF.

The genes are TRBV6-2 or TRBV6-3 and TRBJ2-3; unclear D gene. Per germline, CDR1 MNHEY and CDR2 SVGEGT. Trimming shortened V by 0 bases and J by 4 bases, and 8 bases separated the two germline ends. The CDR3 spans 14 residues. For the CDR3, the DNA is TGTGCCAGCAGTTACTCGGCGTGGGCAGATACGCAGTATTTT. Amino acids: CASSYSAWADTQYF.

The chain couples TRBV15 to TRBJ2-2; 8 bases match TRBD2. V was pared by 3 bases and J by 8 bases, with 11 bases of the junction left unmatched. The CDR3 has 16 amino acids. From germline, CDR1 is LNHNV and CDR2 YYDKDF (reference sequence). CDR3 residues: CATSRSSGGASGELFF. The CDR3 nucleotides read TGTGCCACCAGCAGGTCCTCCGGGGGGGCCTCAGGGGAGCTGTTTTTT.

J is TRBJ1-5 and V is TRBV6-5; 7 bases agree with TRBD1. The CDR3 sequence is 15 residues long. V lost 7 bases to trimming and J lost 0 bases; unmatched junction nucleotides: 6. Germline V gives CDR1 MNHEY, CDR2 SVGAGI. The CDR3 region has the DNA TGTGCCAGCAACTCACAGGGGAATAGCAATCAGCCCCAGCATTTT. The encoded protein is CASNSQGNSNQPQHF.